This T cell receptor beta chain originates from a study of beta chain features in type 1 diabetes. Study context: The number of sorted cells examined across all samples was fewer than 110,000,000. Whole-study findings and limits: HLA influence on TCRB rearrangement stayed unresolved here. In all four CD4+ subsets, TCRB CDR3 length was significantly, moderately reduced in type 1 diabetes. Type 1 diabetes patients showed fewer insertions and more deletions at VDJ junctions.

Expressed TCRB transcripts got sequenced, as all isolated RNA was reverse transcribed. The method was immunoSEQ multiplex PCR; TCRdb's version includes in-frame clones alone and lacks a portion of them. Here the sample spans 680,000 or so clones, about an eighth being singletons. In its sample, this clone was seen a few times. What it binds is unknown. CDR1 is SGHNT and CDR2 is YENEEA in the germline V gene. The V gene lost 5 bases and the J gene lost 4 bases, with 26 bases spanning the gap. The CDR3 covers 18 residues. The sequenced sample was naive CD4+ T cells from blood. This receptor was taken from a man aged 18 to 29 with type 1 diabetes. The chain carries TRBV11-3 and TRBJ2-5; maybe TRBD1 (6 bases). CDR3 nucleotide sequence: TGTGCCAGCAGCCCTAAAAATCGGGACACTGGTACGGTAGAGACCCAGTACTTC. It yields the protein CASSPKNRDTGTVETQYF.